The present TCR beta chain was sequenced within a study of blood T cell repertoires in COVID-19. Background on the study: The study drew acute and convalescent COVID-19 samples from the United States, Italy and Spain. The analysed material was cDNA or gDNA that came from T cells, B-cell-depleted T cells, or PBMCs.

Trimming removed 4 bases at V and 2 bases at J, with 11 bases between. Germline loops: CDR1 LGHDT, CDR2 YNNKEL (reference sequence). CDR3 size: 14 residues. Study processing details: The assay estimated nucleated cells by amplifying reference gene primers. The protocol was immunoSEQ multiplex PCR, while the TCRdb copy is restricted to in-frame clones and leaves out a portion. V, J and clone size are those of that table, while D and trimming were read from the DNA. The profile shows 200,000 to 250,000 clones, roughly 82% of them singletons. Sample: peripheral blood. The receptor was derived from a woman in her 70s with acute or convalescent COVID-19. This chain connects TRBV3-1 (or the pseudogene TRBV3-2) to TRBJ1-2; maybe TRBD1 (6 bases). The CDR3 spells CASSLPGQNYGYTF. The CDR3 DNA reads TGTGCCAGCAGCCTGCCGGGACAAAACTATGGCTACACCTTC.